A single sample is the source of the 23 T cell receptor beta chains below, sequenced in a study of cytomegalovirus exposure and HLA in healthy donors (dated by TCRdb to about 2017). Libraries came from the immunoSEQ multiplex PCR assay. A mixture of 60 forward primers for TCR Vbeta segments and 13 reverse primers for TCR Jbeta segments was used in the multiplex PCR. TCRdb provides this immuneACCESS table in a form limited to in-frame rearrangements. Some clones are lacking; in checked studies, under half of them reflect an unresolved V gene, and why the rest are absent is not known. Here the sample has some 120,000 clones; more than 70% occur a single time. About 0.94% of the sample lies in the top ten. The specimen was PBMCs. These receptors all come from a human donor in good health.

This chain links TRBV28 with TRBJ2-1; 7 bases agree with TRBD2. CDR1 MDHEN and CDR2 SYDVKM come from the germline V gene. The CDR3 is made up of 15 amino acids. After removal of 3 bases from V and 0 bases from J, the junction contained 2 bases not matched to a gene. For the CDR3, the DNA is TGTGCCAGCAGTTTGGGGGGGAGCTCCTACAATGAGCAGTTCTTC. Translated, it gives CASSLGGSSYNEQFF.

This chain joins TRBV15 and TRBJ1-4; a weak D match, TRBD1 (6 bases). V lost 3 bases and J 7 bases, leaving 15 bases between the germline ends. This CDR3 is 15 amino acids long. Germline V gene data show CDR1 as LNHNV and CDR2 as YYDKDF (reference sequence). The CDR3 here is CATSRGAGDGEKLFF. CDR3 in DNA: TGTGCCACCAGCAGGGGGGCGGGGGATGGTGAAAAACTGTTTTTT. Drawing the rest from reference TRBV15 and TRBJ1-4, the complete variable domain is DAMVIQNPRYQVTQFGKPVTLSCSQTLNHNVMYWYQQKSSQAPKLLFHYYDKDFNNEADTPDNFQSRRPNTSFCFLDIRSPGLGDTAMYLCATSRGAGDGEKLFFGSGTQLSVL.

V usage is TRBV10-1 and J usage is TRBJ1-1; maybe TRBD1 (5 bases). Per the germline V gene, CDR1 is WNHNN and CDR2 is SYGVQD (reference sequence). V lost 7 bases and J 0 bases, leaving 6 bases between the germline ends. This CDR3 is built from 12 residues. Here the CDR3 reads CASTRVNTEAFF. The CDR3 coding sequence is TGCGCCAGCACCAGGGTGAACACTGAAGCTTTCTTT.

V and J are TRBV4-1 and TRBJ2-2; a possible D gene is TRBD2 (5 bases). CDR3 length equals 15 residues. The ends were cut back, 4 bases at V and 4 bases at J, with 13 bases in the middle. Germline V gene sequence: CDR1 MGHRA, CDR2 YSYEKL. CDR3 sequence (DNA): TGCGCCAGCAGCCCCCCGGGAAAGGGCACCGGGGAGCTGTTTTTT. Protein sequence: CASSPPGKGTGELFF.

The chain combines TRBV7-2 with TRBJ2-5; D not resolved. From germline, CDR1 is SGHTA and CDR2 FQGNSA. The CDR3 totals 12 residues. With 1 base removed from V and 6 bases from J, the gap between germline ends came to 6 bases. This chain's CDR3 is CASSLGIQTQYF. The CDR3 nucleotides read TGTGCCAGCAGCTTAGGTATTCAGACCCAGTACTTC.

V usage is TRBV11-2 and J usage is TRBJ2-7, with TRBD2 matching 8 bases. Germline lookup yields CDR1 SGHAT and CDR2 FQNNGV. The CDR3 runs to 13 residues. The J segment lost 5 bases and the V segment lost 4 bases, leaving 4 bases of the junction unmatched. The CDR3 DNA sequence: TGTGCCAGCAGCTCCACCGGGGGGGACGAGCAGTACTTC. It specifies CASSSTGGDEQYF.

The gene calls are TRBV7-8 and TRBJ2-7; perhaps TRBD1 as D (6 bases). V was clipped by 5 bases and J by 7 bases, with 12 bases between them. Germline values: CDR1 SGHVS, CDR2 FQNEAQ. The CDR3 length is 12 residues. CDR3: CASSRTAREQYF. The CDR3, as DNA: TGTGCCAGCAGCAGGACAGCACGGGAGCAGTACTTC.

V gene TRBV14 combines with J gene TRBJ2-3, with 16 positions matching TRBD2. The CDR3 spans 18 residues. CDR1 and CDR2 from the germline V gene are SGHDN and FVKESK. V was clipped by 3 bases and J by 6 bases; unmatched bases: 9. Written as DNA, the CDR3 is TGTGCCAGCAGCCAGAGAGGGACTAGCGGGGGGGCCATGGATACGCAGTATTTT. It yields the protein CASSQRGTSGGAMDTQYF.

V and J are TRBV19 and TRBJ1-1; 10 nucleotides line up with TRBD1. CDR3 size: 13 residues. Losses at the gene ends were 7 bases for V and 11 bases for J; bases not matched to a gene: 10. The germline V gene has CDR1 LNHDA and CDR2 SQIVND (reference sequence). The CDR3 region has the DNA TGTGCCAGTATCGTCGGACAGGGGGTTAGGGCTTTCTTT. Translating it yields CASIVGQGVRAFF.

This chain links TRBV27 with TRBJ2-2; 8 nucleotides line up with TRBD1. The CDR3 has 17 residues. Germline-derived CDR1 and CDR2 are MNHEY and SMNVEV (reference sequence). Trimming at V came to 5 bases and at J to 0 bases, leaving 8 bases not matched to a gene. The CDR3, as DNA: TGTGCCAGCAGTATCGTAGGACAGGGACCGAACACCGGGGAGCTGTTTTTT. This sequence encodes CASSIVGQGPNTGELFF.

The chain has TRBV6-5 and TRBJ1-2; D is possibly TRBD1 (6 bases). CDR1 and CDR2 (germline): MNHEY, SVGAGI. V was shortened by 5 bases and J by 2 bases, with 12 bases between the two germline ends. The CDR3 contains 14 residues. The CDR3 DNA sequence: TGTGCCAGCAGTGTAGGACAGCGAAACTATGGCTACACCTTC. Its translation: CASSVGQRNYGYTF.

This clone was found once. The gene calls are TRBV19 and TRBJ1-3; D possibly corresponds to TRBD1 (6 bases). Trimming removed 3 bases at V and 2 bases at J, with 8 bases between. The CDR3 covers 14 residues. CDR1 is LNHDA, CDR2 SQIVND, per germline (reference sequence). Written as DNA, the CDR3 is TGTGCCAGTAGTATCACAGGGCCTGGAAACACCATATATTTT. It is translated as CASSITGPGNTIYF.

This chain joins TRBV9 and TRBJ1-2; no firm D call. V lost 2 bases to trimming and J lost 0 bases, with 5 bases between them. Per the germline V gene, CDR1 is SGDLS and CDR2 is YYNGEE. This CDR3 comprises 13 residues. The CDR3 region has the DNA TGTGCCAGCAGCGTTGACACTAACTATGGCTACACCTTC. Protein sequence: CASSVDTNYGYTF.

This chain links TRBV7-9 with TRBJ1-1, with TRBD1 matching 7 bases. With V trimmed by 1 base and J by 6 bases, 5 bases remained unmatched. The CDR3 consists of 14 residues. CDR1 and CDR2 from the germline V gene are SEHNR and FQNEAQ (reference sequence). The CDR3 spells CASSLGQGVSEAFF. The DNA of the CDR3 is TGTGCCAGCAGCTTAGGACAGGGCGTCTCTGAAGCTTTCTTT.

This clone has just a few counts. The chain recombines TRBV6-1 with TRBJ2-7, with D perhaps TRBD1 (5 bases). V was cut by 6 bases and J by 1 base, with 10 bases left in between. CDR1 and CDR2 from the germline V gene are MNHNS and SASEGT. CDR3 length equals 13 residues. CDR3 coding DNA: TGTGCCAGCAGCCCAGGGTATTCCTACGAGCAGTACTTC. This translates into CASSPGYSYEQYF.

V usage is TRBV28 and J usage is TRBJ2-5, with 9 bases lining up with TRBD2. CDR1 and CDR2 (germline): MDHEN, SYDVKM. The CDR3 extends over 14 amino acids. The V gene end was trimmed by 5 bases and the J gene end by 5 bases; junction bases not matched to a gene: 6. The CDR3 loop reads CASSPRGGRETQYF. The CDR3 DNA sequence: TGTGCCAGCAGTCCGCGGGGGGGCCGTGAGACCCAGTACTTC.

This clone was counted a few times. The chain uses TRBV6-1 and TRBJ1-1; no firm D call. The CDR3 runs to 12 residues. Germline V gene sequence: CDR1 MNHNS, CDR2 SASEGT. Trimming took 6 bases from V and 1 from J, leaving 6 bases between them. CDR3 residues: CASSARNTEAFF. The CDR3 coding sequence is TGTGCCAGCAGCGCGCGGAACACTGAAGCTTTCTTT.

The chain links TRBV28 to TRBJ1-5; D is possibly TRBD1 (5 bases). Per germline, CDR1 MDHEN and CDR2 SYDVKM. The V gene lost 3 bases and the J gene lost 7 bases, with 22 bases spanning the gap. This CDR3 region has 17 residues. DNA for the CDR3: TGTGCCAGCAGTTTTAATTCTAGAGAAAAGGGGCGGCAGCCCCAGCATTTT. It specifies CASSFNSREKGRQPQHF.

The chain links TRBV6-5 to TRBJ2-5, with 7 bases that match TRBD1. Losses at the gene ends were 0 bases for V and 5 bases for J; bases not matched to a gene: 6. Per the germline V gene, CDR1 is MNHEY and CDR2 is SVGAGI. The CDR3 covers 15 residues. This CDR3 reads CASSYSTGPPETQYF. The CDR3 nucleotides are TGTGCCAGCAGTTACTCGACAGGGCCGCCGGAGACCCAGTACTTC.

This clone was seen just once. The rearrangement joins TRBV2 to TRBJ2-2; a possible D gene is TRBD1 (7 bases). Trimming took 7 bases from V and 10 from J, leaving 16 bases between them. Germline CDR1 reads SNHLY; CDR2 reads FYNNEI. This CDR3 spans 13 amino acids. CDR3 DNA sequence: TGTGCCAGCACCCAGGAGGGACAGATGGAGCTGTTTTTT. This sequence encodes CASTQEGQMELFF.

This rearrangement joins TRBV5-4 to TRBJ1-4; possibly TRBD1 for D (6 bases). Germline CDR1 is SGHNT and CDR2 is YYREEE (reference sequence). The CDR3 contains 15 residues. V lost 4 bases and J 10 bases, leaving 20 bases between the germline ends. CDR3 sequence (DNA): TGTGCCAGCAGCCAGGACAGCGGCGATGGAGGAAAACTGTTTTTT. The encoded protein is CASSQDSGDGGKLFF.

This chain uses TRBV28 with TRBJ1-2; possible D gene TRBD1, 5 bases. Trimming took 4 bases from V and 7 from J, leaving 16 bases between them. Germline CDR1 and CDR2: MDHEN and SYDVKM. The CDR3 spans 14 residues. This CDR3 reads CASSSPRQGSGYTF. The CDR3 region has the DNA TGTGCCAGCAGTTCCCCCCGGCAGGGCTCTGGCTACACCTTC.

V gene TRBV11-3 combines with J gene TRBJ2-5, with D possibly matching TRBD2 (5 bases). Germline loops: CDR1 SGHNT, CDR2 YENEEA. V lost 1 base and J lost 3, with 9 bases in between. The CDR3 length is 14 residues. The CDR3 nucleotides are TGTGCCAGCAGCTTAGGATTCGGGGAAGAGACCCAGTACTTC. Residues: CASSLGFGEETQYF.